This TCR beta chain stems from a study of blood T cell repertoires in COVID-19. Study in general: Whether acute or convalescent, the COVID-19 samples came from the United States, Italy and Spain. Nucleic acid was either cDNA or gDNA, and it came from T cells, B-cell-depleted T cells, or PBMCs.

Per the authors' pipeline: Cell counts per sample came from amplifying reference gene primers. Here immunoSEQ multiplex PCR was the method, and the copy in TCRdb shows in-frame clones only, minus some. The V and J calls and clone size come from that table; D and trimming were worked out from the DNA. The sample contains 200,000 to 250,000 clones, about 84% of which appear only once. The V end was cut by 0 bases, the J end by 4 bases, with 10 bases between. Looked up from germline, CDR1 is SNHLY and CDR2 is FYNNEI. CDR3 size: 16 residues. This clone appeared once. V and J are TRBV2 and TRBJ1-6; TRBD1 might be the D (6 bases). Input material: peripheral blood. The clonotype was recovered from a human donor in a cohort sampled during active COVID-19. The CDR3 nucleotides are TGTGCCAGCAGTGAAGCAGGCGGACAGTATAATTCACCCCTCCACTTT. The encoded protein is CASSEAGGQYNSPLHF.